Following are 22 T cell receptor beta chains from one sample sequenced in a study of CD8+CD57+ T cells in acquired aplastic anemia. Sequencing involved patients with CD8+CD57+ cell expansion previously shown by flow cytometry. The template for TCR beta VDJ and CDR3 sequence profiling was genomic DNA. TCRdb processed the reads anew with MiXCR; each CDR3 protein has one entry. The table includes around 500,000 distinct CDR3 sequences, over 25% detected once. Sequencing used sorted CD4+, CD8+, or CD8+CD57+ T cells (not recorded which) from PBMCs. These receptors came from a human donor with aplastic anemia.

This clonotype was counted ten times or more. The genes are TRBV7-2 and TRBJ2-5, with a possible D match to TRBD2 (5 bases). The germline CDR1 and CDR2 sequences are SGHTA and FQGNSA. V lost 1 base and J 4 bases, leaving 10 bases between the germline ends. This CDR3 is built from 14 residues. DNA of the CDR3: TGTGCCAGCAGCTTAGGATCCGGGATAGAGACCCAGTACTTC. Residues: CASSLGSGIETQYF. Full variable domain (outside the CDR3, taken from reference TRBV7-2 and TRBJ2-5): GAGVSQSPSNKVTEKGKDVELRCDPISGHTALYWYRQSLGQGLEFLIYFQGNSAPDKSGLPSDRFSAERTGGSVSTLTIQRTQQEDSAVYLCASSLGSGIETQYFGPGTRLLVL.

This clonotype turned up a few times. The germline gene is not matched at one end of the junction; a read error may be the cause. The CDR3 DNA reads as TGTGCCAGCAGTGAAGCGCTAGGCGGGGCCGGAGGTTCACCCATCCACTTT. Translation gives CASSEALGGAGGSPIHF. V and J are TRBV2 and TRBJ1-6, with a weak D call TRBD1 (5 bases). Germline CDR1 is SNHLY and CDR2 is FYNNEI. This CDR3 is 17 amino acids long.

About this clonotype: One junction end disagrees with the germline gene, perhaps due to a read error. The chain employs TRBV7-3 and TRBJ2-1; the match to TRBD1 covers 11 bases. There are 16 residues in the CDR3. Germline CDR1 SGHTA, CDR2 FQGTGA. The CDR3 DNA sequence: TGTGCCAGGAGCTCGACCGGGACAGGGGGGTACAATGAGCAGTTCTTC. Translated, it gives CARSSTGTGGYNEQFF.

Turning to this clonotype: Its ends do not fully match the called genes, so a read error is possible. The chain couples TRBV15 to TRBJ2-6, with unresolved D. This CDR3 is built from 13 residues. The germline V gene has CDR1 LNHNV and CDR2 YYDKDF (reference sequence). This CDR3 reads CATNRDTANVLTF. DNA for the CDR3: TGTGCCACCAACAGAGATACAGCTAACGTCCTGACTTTC. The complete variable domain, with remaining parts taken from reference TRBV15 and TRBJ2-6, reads DAMVIQNPRYQVTQFGKPVTLSCSQTLNHNVMYWYQQKSSQAPKLLFHYYDKDFNNEADTPDNFQSRRPNTSFCFLDIRSPGLGDTAMYLCATNRDTANVLTFGAGSRLTVL.

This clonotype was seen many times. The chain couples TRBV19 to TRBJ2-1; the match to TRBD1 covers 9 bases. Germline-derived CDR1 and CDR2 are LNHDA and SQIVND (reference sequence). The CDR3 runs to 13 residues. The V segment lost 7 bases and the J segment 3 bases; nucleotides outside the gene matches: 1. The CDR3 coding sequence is TGTGCCAGTAAGGGACAGGGCTACAATGAGCAGTTCTTC. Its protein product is CASKGQGYNEQFF.

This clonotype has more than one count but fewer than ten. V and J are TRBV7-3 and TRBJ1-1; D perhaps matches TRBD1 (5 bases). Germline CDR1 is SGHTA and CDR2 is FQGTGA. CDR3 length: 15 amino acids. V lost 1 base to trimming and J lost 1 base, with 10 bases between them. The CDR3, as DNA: TGTGCCAGCAGCTTAATGACCGGGGGGAACACTGAAGCTTTCTTT. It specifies CASSLMTGGNTEAFF.

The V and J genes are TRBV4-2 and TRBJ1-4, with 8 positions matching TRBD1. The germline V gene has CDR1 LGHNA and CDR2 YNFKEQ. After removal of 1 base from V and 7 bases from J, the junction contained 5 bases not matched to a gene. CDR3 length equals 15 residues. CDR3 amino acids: CASSQVDREAEKLFF. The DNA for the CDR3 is TGTGCCAGCAGCCAAGTGGACAGGGAGGCTGAAAAACTGTTTTTT.

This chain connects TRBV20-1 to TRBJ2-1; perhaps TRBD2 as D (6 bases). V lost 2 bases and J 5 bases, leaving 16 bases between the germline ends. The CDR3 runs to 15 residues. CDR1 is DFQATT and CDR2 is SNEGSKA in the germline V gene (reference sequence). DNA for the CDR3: TGCAGTGCTAGATGGGGGGAGCTGCTGAACAATGAGCAGTTCTTC. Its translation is CSARWGELLNNEQFF.

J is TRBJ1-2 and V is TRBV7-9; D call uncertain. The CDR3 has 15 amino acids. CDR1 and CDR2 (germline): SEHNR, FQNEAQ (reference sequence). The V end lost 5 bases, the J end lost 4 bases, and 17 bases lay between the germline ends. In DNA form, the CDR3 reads TGTGCCAGCAGCCCTTGGACCGCAGAGGGCTATGGCTACACCTTC. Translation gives CASSPWTAEGYGYTF.

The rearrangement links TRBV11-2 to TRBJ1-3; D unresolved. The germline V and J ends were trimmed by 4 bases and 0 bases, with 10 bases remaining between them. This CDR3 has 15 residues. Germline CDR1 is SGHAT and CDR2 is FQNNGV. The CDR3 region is CASSSEVYSGNTIYF. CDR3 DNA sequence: TGTGCCAGCAGCTCCGAAGTCTACTCTGGAAACACCATATATTTT.

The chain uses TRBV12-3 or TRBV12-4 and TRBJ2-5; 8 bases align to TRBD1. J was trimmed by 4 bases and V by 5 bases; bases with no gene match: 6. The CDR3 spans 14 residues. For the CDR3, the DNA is TGTGCCAGCAGTGCCCGGACAGGGACAGAGACCCAGTACTTC. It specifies CASSARTGTETQYF.

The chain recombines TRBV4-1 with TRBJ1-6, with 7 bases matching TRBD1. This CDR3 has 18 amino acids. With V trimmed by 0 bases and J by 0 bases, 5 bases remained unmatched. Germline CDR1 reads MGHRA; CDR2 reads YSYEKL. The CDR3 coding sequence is TGCGCCAGCAGCCAAGAAATCAGGGGGTCCTCCTATAATTCACCCCTCCACTTT. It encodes CASSQEIRGSSYNSPLHF.

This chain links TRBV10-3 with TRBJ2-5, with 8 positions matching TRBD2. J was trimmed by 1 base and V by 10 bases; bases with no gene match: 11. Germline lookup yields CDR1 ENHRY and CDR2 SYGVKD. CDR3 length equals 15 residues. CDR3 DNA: TGTGCCAGCAACCCCTCCGGGGGGGTCCAAGAGACCCAGTACTTC. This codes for CASNPSGGVQETQYF.

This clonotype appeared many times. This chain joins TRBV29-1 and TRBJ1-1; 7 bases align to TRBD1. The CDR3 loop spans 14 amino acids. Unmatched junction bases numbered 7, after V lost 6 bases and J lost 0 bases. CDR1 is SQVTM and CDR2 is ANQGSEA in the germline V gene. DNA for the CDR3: TGCAGCGTAGCTCCAGGGGGAATGAACACTGAAGCTTTCTTT. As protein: CSVAPGGMNTEAFF.

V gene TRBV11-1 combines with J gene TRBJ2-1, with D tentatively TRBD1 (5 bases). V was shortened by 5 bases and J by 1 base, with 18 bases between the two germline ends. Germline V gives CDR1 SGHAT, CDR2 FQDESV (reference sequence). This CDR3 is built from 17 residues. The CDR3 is CASSREVPNRSYNEQFF. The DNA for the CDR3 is TGTGCCAGCAGCCGTGAAGTGCCCAACAGGTCCTACAATGAGCAGTTCTTC.

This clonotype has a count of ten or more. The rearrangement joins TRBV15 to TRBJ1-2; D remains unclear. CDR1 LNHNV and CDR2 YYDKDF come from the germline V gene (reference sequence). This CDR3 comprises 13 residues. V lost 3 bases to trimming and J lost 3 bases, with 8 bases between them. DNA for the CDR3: TGTGCCACCAGCAGGGGTTGGGACTATGGCTACACCTTC. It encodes CATSRGWDYGYTF.

The CDR3 region has the DNA TGTGCCAGCAGCCAAGATCTGACGACGTACGAGCAGTACTTC. Its translation is CASSQDLTTYEQYF. The genes are TRBV4-2 and TRBJ2-7; D gene ambiguous. The V gene lost 0 bases and the J gene lost 4 bases, with 10 bases spanning the gap. Germline assignment: CDR1 LGHNA and CDR2 YNFKEQ. The CDR3 totals 14 residues.

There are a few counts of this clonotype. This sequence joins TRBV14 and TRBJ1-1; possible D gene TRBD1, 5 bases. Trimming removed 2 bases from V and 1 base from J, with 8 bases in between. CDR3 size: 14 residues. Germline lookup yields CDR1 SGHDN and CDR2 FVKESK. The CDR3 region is CASSQTGGNTEAFF. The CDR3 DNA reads TGTGCCAGCAGCCAAACCGGGGGGAACACTGAAGCTTTCTTT.

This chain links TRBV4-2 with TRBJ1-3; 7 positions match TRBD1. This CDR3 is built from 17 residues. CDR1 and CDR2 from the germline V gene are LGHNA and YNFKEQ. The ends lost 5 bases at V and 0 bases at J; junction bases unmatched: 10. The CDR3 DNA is TGTGCCAGCAGCGCGCCGCTTGGGACAGTCTCTGGAAACACCATATATTTT. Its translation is CASSAPLGTVSGNTIYF.

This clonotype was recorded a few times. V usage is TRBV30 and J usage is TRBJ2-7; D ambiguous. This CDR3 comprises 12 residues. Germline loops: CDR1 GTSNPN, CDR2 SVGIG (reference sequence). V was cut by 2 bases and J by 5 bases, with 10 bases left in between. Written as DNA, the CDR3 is TGTGCCTGGAGTTCAGGTGGTGACGAGCAGTACTTC. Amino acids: CAWSSGGDEQYF.

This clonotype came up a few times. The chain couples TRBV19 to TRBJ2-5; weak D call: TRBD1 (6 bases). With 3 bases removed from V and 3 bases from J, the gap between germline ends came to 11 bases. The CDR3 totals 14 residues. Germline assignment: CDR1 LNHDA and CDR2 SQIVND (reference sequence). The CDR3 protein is CASSIGTLKETQYF. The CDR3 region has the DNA TGTGCCAGTAGTATTGGGACACTAAAAGAGACCCAGTACTTC.

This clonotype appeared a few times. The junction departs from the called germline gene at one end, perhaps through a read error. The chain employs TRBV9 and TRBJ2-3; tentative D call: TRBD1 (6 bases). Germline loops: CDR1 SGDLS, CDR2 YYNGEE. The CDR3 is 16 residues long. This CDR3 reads CASSAIQGLSTDAQYF. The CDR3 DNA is TGTGCCAGCAGCGCCATTCAGGGGCTGAGCACAGATGCGCAGTATTTT. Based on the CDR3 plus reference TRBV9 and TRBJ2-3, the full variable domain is DSGVTQTPKHLITATGQRVTLRCSPRSGDLSVYWYQQSLDQGLQFLIQYYNGEERAKGNILERFSAQQFPDLHSELNLSSLELGDSALYFCASSAIQGLSTDAQYFGPGTRLTVL.